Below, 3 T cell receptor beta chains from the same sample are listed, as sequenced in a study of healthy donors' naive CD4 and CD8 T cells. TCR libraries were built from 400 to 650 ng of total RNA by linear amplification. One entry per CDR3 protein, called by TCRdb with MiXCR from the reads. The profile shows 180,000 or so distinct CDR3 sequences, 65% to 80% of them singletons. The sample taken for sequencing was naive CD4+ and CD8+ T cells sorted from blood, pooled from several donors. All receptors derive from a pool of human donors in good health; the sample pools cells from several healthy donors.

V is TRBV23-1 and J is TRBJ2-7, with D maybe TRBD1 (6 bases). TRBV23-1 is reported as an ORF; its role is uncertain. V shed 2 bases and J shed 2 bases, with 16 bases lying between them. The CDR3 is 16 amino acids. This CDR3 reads CASSQEWTAPTYEQYF. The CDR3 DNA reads TGCGCCAGCAGTCAAGAGTGGACAGCTCCCACCTACGAGCAGTACTTC.

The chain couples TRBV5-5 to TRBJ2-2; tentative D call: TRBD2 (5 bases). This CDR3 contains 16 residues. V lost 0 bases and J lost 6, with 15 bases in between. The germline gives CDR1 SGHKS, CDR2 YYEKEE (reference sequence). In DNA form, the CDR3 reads TGTGCCAGCAGCTTGGGTATGGGAGTCAAGCCCGGGGAGCTGTTTTTT. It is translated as CASSLGMGVKPGELFF.

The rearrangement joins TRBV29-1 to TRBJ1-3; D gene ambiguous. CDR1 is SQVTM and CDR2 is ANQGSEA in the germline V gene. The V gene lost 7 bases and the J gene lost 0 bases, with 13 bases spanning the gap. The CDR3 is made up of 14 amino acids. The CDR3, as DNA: TGCAGCGCCCCTGGGTCTGACTCTGGAAACACCATATATTTT. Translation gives CSAPGSDSGNTIYF.